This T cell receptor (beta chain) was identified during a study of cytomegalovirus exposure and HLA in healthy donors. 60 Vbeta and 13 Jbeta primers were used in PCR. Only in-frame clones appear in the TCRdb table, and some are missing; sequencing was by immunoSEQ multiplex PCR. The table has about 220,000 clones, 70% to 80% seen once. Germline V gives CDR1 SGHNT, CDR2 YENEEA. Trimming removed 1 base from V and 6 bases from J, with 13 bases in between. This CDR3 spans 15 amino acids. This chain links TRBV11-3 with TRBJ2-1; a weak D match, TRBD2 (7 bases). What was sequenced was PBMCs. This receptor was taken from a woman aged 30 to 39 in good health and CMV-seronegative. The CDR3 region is CASSLVRGGSNEQFF. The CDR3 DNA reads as TGTGCCAGCAGCTTAGTGAGGGGGGGGAGCAATGAGCAGTTCTTC.